This T cell receptor beta chain was found in a study of monozygotic twins with inflammatory bowel disease. Study observations and caveats: Concordance status among twins (concordant versus discordant) showed no link to repertoire similarity, possibly from limited power.

Eight distinct reactions (per sample) were used to make the cDNA. A template switching step added UMIs, each with a 6-nucleotide sample barcode. No DNA is given; TCRdb re-called the 5' RACE reads and lists each CDR3 protein once. The sample includes nearly 450,000 distinct CDR3 sequences. CDR1 and CDR2 from the germline V gene are SGHVS and FQNEAQ. The CDR3 consists of 12 residues. As regards this clonotype: The antigen is not known.

This sequence originates from a human donor with ulcerative colitis or Crohn's disease, or a healthy co-twin of an affected twin (not recorded which). Sequencing was performed on blood. This chain connects TRBV7-8 to TRBJ2-1. The chain's CDR3 is CASTDSYNEQFF.